The 9 T cell receptor beta chains reported below all come from one sample, sequenced in a study of blood T cells in healthy people across ages. Primed by a sample-barcoded 5' primer and a J-beta primer mix, a second PCR proceeded for roughly 7 to 11 cycles. TCRdb itself ran the 5' RACE reads through MiXCR, one entry per CDR3 protein. The table has approximately 810,000 distinct CDR3 sequences, more than 25% seen once. Sequencing was done on a sample of blood. The source of these receptors is a woman older than 75 in good health.

This clonotype was recorded a few times. The genes are TRBV7-9 and TRBJ1-6; D unresolved. This CDR3 spans 12 amino acids. Germline CDR1 SEHNR, CDR2 FQNEAQ (reference sequence). V was trimmed by 5 bases and J by 5 bases, leaving 4 bases between them. CDR3 in amino acids: CASSMDNSPLHF. The CDR3 DNA sequence: TGTGCCAGCAGCATGGATAATTCACCCCTCCACTTT.

This clonotype appeared many times. This CDR3 is CASTLGYGGDEQYF. Here the CDR3 DNA reads TGTGCCAGCACCTTGGGGTACGGAGGAGACGAGCAGTACTTC. This sequence joins TRBV28 and TRBJ2-7, with a possible D match to TRBD2 (5 bases). The CDR3 covers 14 residues. V was cut by 7 bases and J by 5 bases, with 18 bases left in between. Germline values: CDR1 MDHEN, CDR2 SYDVKM. Full variable domain (rest looked up from reference TRBV28 and TRBJ2-7): DVKVTQSSRYLVKRTGEKVFLECVQDMDHENMFWYRQDPGLGLRLIYFSYDVKMKEKGDIPEGYSVSREKKERFSLILESASTNQTSMYLCASTLGYGGDEQYFGPGTRLTVT.

A remark on this clonotype: A much larger clone differs from this one at a single base, so this may be a read error. The rearrangement joins TRBV9 to TRBJ2-7; no clear D gene. Germline V gene data show CDR1 as SGDLS and CDR2 as YYNGEE. Deletions cut 6 bases from V and 0 bases from J, with 13 bases between. The CDR3 runs 14 residues. CDR3 in DNA: TGTGCCAGCAAAATCTCGACGGCCTCCTACGAGCAGTACTTC. It is translated as CASKISTASYEQYF.

Remarks on this clonotype: A much larger clone differs by one base, so this may be a read error. The chain recombines TRBV4-2 with TRBJ1-3; no clear D gene. CDR1 LGHNA and CDR2 YNFKEQ come from the germline V gene. The CDR3 length is 13 residues. CDR3 residues: CTSSPRGGNTIYF. CDR3 nucleotide sequence: TGTACCAGCAGCCCCCGTGGTGGAAACACCATATATTTT.

The chain couples TRBV2 to TRBJ2-5; possibly TRBD2 for D (5 bases). V shed 1 base and J shed 5 bases, with 11 bases lying between them. The CDR3 runs 14 residues. Germline CDR1 and CDR2: SNHLY and FYNNEI. The CDR3 spells CASSEGATGETQYF. In nucleotides, the CDR3 is TGTGCCAGCAGTGAAGGGGCTACGGGGGAGACCCAGTACTTC. Combining the CDR3 with reference TRBV2 and TRBJ2-5 gives the whole variable domain EPEVTQTPSHQVTQMGQEVILRCVPISNHLYFYWYRQILGQKVEFLVSFYNNEISEKSEIFDDQFSVERPDGSNFTLKIRSTKLEDSAMYFCASSEGATGETQYFGPGTRLLVL.

The rearrangement links TRBV5-1 to TRBJ2-7, with 10 bases that match TRBD1. Trimming removed 5 bases from V and 4 bases from J; junction bases left unmatched: 6. CDR1 and CDR2 from the germline V gene are SGHRS and YFSETQ. The CDR3 spans 14 residues. The chain's CDR3 is CASRPGQGLYEQYF. The CDR3 coding sequence is TGCGCCAGCAGGCCGGGACAGGGGCTGTACGAGCAGTACTTC.

This sequence joins TRBV7-8 and TRBJ2-5; 8 bases fit TRBD1. Germline CDR1 SGHVS, CDR2 FQNEAQ. CDR3 length equals 14 residues. With 3 bases clipped from V and 5 bases from J, the junction kept 5 bases outside the gene matches. As DNA, the CDR3 is TGTGCCAGCAGCTTCCAGGGGGCCTGGGAGACCCAGTACTTC. It codes for CASSFQGAWETQYF.

The chain carries TRBV5-5 and TRBJ1-1; possibly TRBD1 for D (5 bases). V was trimmed by 4 bases and J by 0 bases, leaving 16 bases between them. This CDR3 spans 16 amino acids. The germline gives CDR1 SGHKS, CDR2 YYEKEE (reference sequence). The CDR3 coding sequence is TGTGCCAGCAGCCCGACAGTCACTCGTATGAACACTGAAGCTTTCTTT. The encoded protein is CASSPTVTRMNTEAFF. The full variable domain, rest sourced from reference TRBV5-5 and TRBJ1-1, is DAGVTQSPTHLIKTRGQQVTLRCSPISGHKSVSWYQQVLGQGPQFIFQYYEKEERGRGNFPDRFSARQFPNYSSELNVNALLLGDSALYLCASSPTVTRMNTEAFFGQGTRLTVV.

Concerning this clonotype itself: Just one base apart from a much larger clone, this may be a read error. The chain employs TRBV7-2 and TRBJ2-7; D gene unclear. There are 13 residues in the CDR3. CDR1 is SGHTA and CDR2 is FQGNSA in the germline V gene. Written as DNA, the CDR3 is TGTGCCAGCAGCTTAGCTTCGACTTACGAGCGGTACTTC. Amino acids: CASSLASTYERYF.